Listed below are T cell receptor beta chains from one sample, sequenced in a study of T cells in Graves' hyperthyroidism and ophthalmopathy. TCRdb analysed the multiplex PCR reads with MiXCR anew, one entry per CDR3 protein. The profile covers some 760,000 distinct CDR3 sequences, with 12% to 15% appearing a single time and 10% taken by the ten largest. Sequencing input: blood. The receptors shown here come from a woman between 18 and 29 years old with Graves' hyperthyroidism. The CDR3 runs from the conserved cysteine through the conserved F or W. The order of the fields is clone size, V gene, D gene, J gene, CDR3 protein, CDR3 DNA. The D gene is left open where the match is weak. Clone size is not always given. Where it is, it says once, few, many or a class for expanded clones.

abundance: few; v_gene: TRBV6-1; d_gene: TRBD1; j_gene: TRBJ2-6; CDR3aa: CASSYMWTGGSGANVLTF; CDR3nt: TGTGCCAGCAGTTATATGTGGACAGGGGGGTCTGGGGCCAACGTCCTGACTTTC
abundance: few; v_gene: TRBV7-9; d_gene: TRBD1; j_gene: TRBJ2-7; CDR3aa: CASSLEGQGEQYF; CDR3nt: TGTGCCAGCAGCTTGGAGGGACAGGGGGAGCAGTACTTC
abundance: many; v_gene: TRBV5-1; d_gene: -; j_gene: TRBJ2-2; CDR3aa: CASSLEGSTGELFF; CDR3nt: TGCGCCAGCAGCTTGGAGGGCAGCACCGGGGAGCTGTTTTTT
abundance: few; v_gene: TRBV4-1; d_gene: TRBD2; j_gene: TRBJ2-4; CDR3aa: CASRGDWENIQYF; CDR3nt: TGCGCCAGCCGGGGGGATTGGGAAAACATTCAGTACTTC
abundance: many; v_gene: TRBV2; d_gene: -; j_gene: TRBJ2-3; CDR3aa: CASGGSSTDTQYF; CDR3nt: TGTGCCAGCGGTGGGTCCAGCACAGATACGCAGTATTTT
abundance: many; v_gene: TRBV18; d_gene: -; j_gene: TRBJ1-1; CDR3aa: CASSPPGGGVGTEAFF; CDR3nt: TGTGCCAGCTCACCACCGGGGGGGGGCGTGGGCACTGAAGCTTTCTTT
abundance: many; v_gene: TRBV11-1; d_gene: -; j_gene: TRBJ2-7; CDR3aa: CASSPWGASYEQYF; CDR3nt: TGTGCCAGCAGCCCATGGGGTGCTTCCTACGAGCAGTACTTC
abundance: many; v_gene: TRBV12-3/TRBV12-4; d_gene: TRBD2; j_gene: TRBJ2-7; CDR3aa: CASSFTWTSRHEQYF; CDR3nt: TGTGCCAGCAGTTTTACTTGGACTAGCCGTCACGAGCAGTACTTC
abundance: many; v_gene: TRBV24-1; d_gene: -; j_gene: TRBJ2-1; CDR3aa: CATSDPGQYNEQFF; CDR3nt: TGTGCCACCAGTGACCCCGGACAATACAATGAGCAGTTCTTC
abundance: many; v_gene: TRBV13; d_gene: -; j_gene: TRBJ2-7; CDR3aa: CASSLEASYEQYF; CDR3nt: TGTGCCAGCAGCTTAGAAGCTTCCTACGAGCAGTACTTC
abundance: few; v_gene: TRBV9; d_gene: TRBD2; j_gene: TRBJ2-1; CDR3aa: CASSVEPGVAGSYNEQFF; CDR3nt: TGTGCCAGCAGCGTAGAACCGGGGGTAGCGGGATCTTACAATGAGCAGTTCTTC
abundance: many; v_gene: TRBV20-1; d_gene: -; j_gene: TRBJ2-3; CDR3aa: CSATDTQYF; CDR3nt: TGCAGTGCTACAGATACGCAGTATTTT
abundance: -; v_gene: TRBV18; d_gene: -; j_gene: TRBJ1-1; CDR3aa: CASRNTGGTEAFF; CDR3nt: TGTGCCAGTAGGAATACGGGTGGCACTGAAGCTTTCTTT
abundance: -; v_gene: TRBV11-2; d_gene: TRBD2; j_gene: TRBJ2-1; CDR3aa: CASSLAGGPLNEQFF; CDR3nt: TGTGCCAGCAGCTTAGCGGGAGGGCCCCTCAATGAGCAGTTCTTC
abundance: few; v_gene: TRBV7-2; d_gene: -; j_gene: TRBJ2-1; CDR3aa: CASSLTLTEYNEQFF; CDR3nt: TGTGCCAGCAGCCTCACTCTTACTGAATACAATGAGCAGTTCTTC
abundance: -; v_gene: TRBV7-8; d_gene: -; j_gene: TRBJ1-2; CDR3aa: CASSLSTGTGNYGYTF; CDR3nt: TGTGCCAGCAGCTTATCAACAGGGACGGGAAACTATGGCTACACCTTC
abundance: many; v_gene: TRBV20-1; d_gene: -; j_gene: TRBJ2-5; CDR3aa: CSAKTTGILYF; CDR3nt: TGCAGTGCTAAAACAACAGGGATTCTGTACTTC
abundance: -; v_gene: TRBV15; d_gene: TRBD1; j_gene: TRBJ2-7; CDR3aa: CATSRDQGARGEQYF; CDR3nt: TGTGCCACCAGCAGAGATCAGGGGGCCCGGGGCGAGCAGTACTTC
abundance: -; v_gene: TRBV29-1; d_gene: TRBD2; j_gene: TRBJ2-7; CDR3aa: CSALLAGKYEQYF; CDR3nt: TGCAGCGCCTTACTAGCGGGGAAATACGAGCAGTACTTC
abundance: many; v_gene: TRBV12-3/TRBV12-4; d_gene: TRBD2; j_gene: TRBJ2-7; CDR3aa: CASSLDRGSADEQYF; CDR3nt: TGTGCCAGCAGTTTGGATCGCGGGAGTGCAGACGAGCAGTACTTC
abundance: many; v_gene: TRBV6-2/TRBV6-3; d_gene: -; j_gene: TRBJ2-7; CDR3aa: CASARAGQHYEQYF; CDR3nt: TGTGCCAGCGCTCGGGCGGGACAGCACTACGAGCAGTACTTC
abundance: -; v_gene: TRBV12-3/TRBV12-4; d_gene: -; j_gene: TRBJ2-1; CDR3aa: CASTGGRNEQFF; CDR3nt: TGTGCCAGCACCGGAGGGCGCAATGAGCAGTTCTTC
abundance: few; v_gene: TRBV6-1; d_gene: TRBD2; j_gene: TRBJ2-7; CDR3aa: CASNPSGRAHEQYF; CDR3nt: TGTGCCAGCAATCCTAGCGGGAGGGCCCACGAGCAGTACTTC
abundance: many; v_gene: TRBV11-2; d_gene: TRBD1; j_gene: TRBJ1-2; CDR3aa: CASSPSGTGNGYTF; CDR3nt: TGTGCCAGCAGCCCCTCAGGGACAGGGAATGGCTACACCTTC
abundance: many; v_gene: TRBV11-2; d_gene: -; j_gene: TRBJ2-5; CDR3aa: CASSLRTETQYF; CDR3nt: TGTGCCAGCAGCCTCAGGACAGAGACCCAGTACTTC
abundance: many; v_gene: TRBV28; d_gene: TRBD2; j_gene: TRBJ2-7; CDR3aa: CASTPRGFSYEQYF; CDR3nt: TGTGCCAGCACCCCGCGGGGGTTCTCCTACGAGCAGTACTTC